The subject of this entry is one T cell receptor beta chain. Antigen unknown. The assay was immunoSEQ multiplex PCR, and TCRdb's table has in-frame clones only and misses some. The repertoire includes approximately 180,000 clones, around 87% of them detected once, and 1.4% sits in the top ten. This specimen belongs to a study of cytomegalovirus exposure and HLA in healthy donors. Notes on the study in general: There were some public TCRs occurring in many donors, but most TCR sequences were rare.

Unmatched junction bases numbered 8, after V lost 0 bases and J lost 7 bases. The germline CDR1 and CDR2 sequences are MNHEY and SVGAGI. CDR3 length: 15 amino acids. Specimen: PBMCs. The sequence was collected from a woman under 40 in good health and CMV-seronegative. The genes are TRBV6-5 and TRBJ2-7; 8 bases agree with TRBD2. CDR3 sequence (DNA): TGTGCCAGCAGTTACTCGACCGGGGGGGCTGGGGAGCAGTACTTC. As protein: CASSYSTGGAGEQYF.